The clone carrying this T cell receptor beta chain has a handful of counts. Its antigen is not identified. The length of the CDR3 is 15 residues. Germline CDR1 and CDR2: LNHDA and SQIVND (reference sequence). V lost 7 bases to trimming and J lost 3 bases; unmatched junction nucleotides: 7. The sample belongs to a study of cytomegalovirus exposure and HLA in healthy donors. Study-wide results and limits: Cytomegalovirus status, reportedly, was diagnosed with high specificity and sensitivity by the classifier. Serostatus for CMV was the only available immune exposure information. In vitro confirmation showed a few CMV-associated chains to be CMV antigen specific.

The primer mix had 60 Vbeta and 13 Jbeta primers. Authors' analysis steps: As a later analysis found, there were 80 million or so unique TCR beta chains, of which some 9.9 million were shared. The table came from immunoSEQ multiplex PCR; TCRdb's copy has only in-frame clones and leaves some out. Clonal size and the V and J genes are those of that table, whereas D and trimming came from the DNA. The repertoire includes about 190,000 clones, roughly 80% of them detected once, and 2.6% sits in the top ten. Sequencing was done on a sample of PBMCs. This chain joins TRBV19 and TRBJ2-1; 9 bases agree with TRBD2. This TCR came from a woman aged 45 to 65 in good health and CMV-seropositive. The CDR3 reads CASKIASGDYNEQFF. The CDR3 nucleotides are TGTGCCAGTAAGATAGCTAGCGGGGACTACAATGAGCAGTTCTTC.